The clone carrying this T cell receptor beta chain was seen more than once but under ten times. Its target is unknown. Germline values: CDR1 SGHVS, CDR2 FQNEAQ. CDR3 length equals 13 residues. Germline trimming cut 4 bases from V and 4 bases from J; bases unmatched to any gene: 1. Since all of the isolated RNA was reverse transcribed, expressed TCRB transcripts were what got sequenced. Profiled with immunoSEQ multiplex PCR; TCRdb holds only in-frame clones, not every one. In the table there are some 150,000 clones, about 7% of which are singletons. The data are from a study of beta chain features in type 1 diabetes. Overall study results and limits: Still unanswered here is whether HLA type influences TCRB rearrangement.

The sequence was obtained from a woman aged 25-40 years in good health. The rearrangement joins TRBV7-8 to TRBJ1-3, with 7 nucleotides matching TRBD1. The sequencing sample was made of central memory CD4+ T cells from blood. CDR3 nucleotide sequence: TGTGCCAGCAGCTGGGACAGCGGAAACACCATATATTTT. This sequence encodes CASSWDSGNTIYF.